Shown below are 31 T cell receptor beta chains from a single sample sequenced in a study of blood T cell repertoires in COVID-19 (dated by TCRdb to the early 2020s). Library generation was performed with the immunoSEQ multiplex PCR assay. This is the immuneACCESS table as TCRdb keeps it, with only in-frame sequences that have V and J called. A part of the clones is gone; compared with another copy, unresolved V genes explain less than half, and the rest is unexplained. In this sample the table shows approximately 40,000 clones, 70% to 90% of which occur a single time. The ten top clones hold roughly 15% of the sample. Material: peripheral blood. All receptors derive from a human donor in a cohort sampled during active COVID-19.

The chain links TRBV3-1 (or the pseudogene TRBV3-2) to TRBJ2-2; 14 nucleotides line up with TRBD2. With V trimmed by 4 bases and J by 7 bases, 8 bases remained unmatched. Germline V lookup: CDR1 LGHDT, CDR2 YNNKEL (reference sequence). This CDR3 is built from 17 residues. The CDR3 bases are TGTGCCAGCAGCCGTCGACTAGCGGGGGGGCTTGGCGGGGAGCTGTTTTTT. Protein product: CASSRRLAGGLGGELFF.

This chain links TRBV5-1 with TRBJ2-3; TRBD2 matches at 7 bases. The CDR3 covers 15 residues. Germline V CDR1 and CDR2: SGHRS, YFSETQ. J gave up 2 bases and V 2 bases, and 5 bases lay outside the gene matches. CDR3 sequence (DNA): TGCGCCAGCAGCTTTACGGGGGGACCCACAGATACGCAGTATTTT. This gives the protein CASSFTGGPTDTQYF. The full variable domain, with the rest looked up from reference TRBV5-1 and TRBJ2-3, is KAGVTQTPRYLIKTRGQQVTLSCSPISGHRSVSWYQQTPGQGLQFLFEYFSETQRNKGNFPGRFSGRQFSNSRSEMNVSTLELGDSALYLCASSFTGGPTDTQYFGPGTRLTVL.

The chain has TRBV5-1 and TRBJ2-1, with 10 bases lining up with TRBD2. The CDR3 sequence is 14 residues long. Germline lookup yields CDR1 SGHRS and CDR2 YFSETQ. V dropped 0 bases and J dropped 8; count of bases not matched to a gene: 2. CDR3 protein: CASSLALAGDEQFF. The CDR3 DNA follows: TGCGCCAGCAGCTTGGCCCTAGCGGGGGATGAGCAGTTCTTC. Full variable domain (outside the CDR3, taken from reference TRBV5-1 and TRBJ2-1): KAGVTQTPRYLIKTRGQQVTLSCSPISGHRSVSWYQQTPGQGLQFLFEYFSETQRNKGNFPGRFSGRQFSNSRSEMNVSTLELGDSALYLCASSLALAGDEQFFGPGTRLTVL.

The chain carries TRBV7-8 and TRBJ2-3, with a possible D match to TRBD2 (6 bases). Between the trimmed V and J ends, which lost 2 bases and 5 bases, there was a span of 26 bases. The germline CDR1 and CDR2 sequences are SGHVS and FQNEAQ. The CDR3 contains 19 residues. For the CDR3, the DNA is TGTGCCAGCAGCTTACGGGGAACTGTCGGGCTAGCGAGAAAAGATACGCAGTATTTT. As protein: CASSLRGTVGLARKDTQYF. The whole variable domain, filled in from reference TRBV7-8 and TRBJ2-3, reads GAGVSQSPRYKVAKRGQDVALRCDPISGHVSLFWYQQALGQGPEFLTYFQNEAQLDKSGLPSDRFFAERPEGSVSTLKIQRTQQEDSAVYLCASSLRGTVGLARKDTQYFGPGTRLTVL.

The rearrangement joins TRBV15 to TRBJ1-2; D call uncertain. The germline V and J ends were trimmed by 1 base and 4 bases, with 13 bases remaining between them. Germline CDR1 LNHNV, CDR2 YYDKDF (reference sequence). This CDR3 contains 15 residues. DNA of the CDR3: TGTGCCACCAGCAGAGGTCGGGGAGTCGGCTATGGCTACACCTTC. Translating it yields CATSRGRGVGYGYTF.

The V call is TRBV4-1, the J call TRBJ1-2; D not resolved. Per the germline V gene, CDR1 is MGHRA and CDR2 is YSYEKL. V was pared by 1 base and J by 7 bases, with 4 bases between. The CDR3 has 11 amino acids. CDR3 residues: CASSQGAGYTF. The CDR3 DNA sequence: TGCGCCAGCAGCCAAGGCGCTGGCTACACCTTC.

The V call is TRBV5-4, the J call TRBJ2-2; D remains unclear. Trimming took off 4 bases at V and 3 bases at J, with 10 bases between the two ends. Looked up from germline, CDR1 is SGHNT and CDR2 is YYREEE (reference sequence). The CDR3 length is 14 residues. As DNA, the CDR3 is TGTGCCAGCAGCCCAACCCGGGACACCGGGGAGCTGTTTTTT. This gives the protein CASSPTRDTGELFF.

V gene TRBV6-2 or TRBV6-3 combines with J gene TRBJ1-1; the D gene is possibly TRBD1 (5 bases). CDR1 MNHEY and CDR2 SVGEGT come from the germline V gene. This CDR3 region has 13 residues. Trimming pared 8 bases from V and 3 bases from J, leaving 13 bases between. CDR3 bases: TGTGCCAGCGGCCAGACAGAGGACACTGAAGCTTTCTTT. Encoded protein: CASGQTEDTEAFF.

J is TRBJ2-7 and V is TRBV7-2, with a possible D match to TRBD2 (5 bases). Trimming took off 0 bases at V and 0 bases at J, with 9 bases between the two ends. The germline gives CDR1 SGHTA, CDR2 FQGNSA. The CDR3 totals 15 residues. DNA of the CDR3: TGTGCCAGCAGCTTAGCGGTGGGGAGCTCCTACGAGCAGTACTTC. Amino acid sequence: CASSLAVGSSYEQYF.

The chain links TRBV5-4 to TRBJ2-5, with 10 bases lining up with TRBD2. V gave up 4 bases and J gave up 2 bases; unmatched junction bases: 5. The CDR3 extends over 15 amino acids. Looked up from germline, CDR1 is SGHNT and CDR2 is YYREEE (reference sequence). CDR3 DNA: TGTGCCAGCAGCAATCCAGCGGGGGGGCAAGAGACCCAGTACTTC. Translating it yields CASSNPAGGQETQYF.

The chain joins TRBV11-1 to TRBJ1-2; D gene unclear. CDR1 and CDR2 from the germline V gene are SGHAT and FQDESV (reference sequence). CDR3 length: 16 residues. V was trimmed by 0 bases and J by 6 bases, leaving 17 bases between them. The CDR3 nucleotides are TGTGCCAGCAGCTTAGCAGTTTCGAGAACTGCGAATGGCTACACCTTC. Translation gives CASSLAVSRTANGYTF.

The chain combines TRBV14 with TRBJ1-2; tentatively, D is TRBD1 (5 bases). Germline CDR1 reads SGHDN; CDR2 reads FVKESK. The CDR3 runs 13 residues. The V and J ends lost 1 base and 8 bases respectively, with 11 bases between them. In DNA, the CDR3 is TGTGCCAGCAGCCAAGGGCAGGGTAGAGGCTACACCTTC. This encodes CASSQGQGRGYTF.

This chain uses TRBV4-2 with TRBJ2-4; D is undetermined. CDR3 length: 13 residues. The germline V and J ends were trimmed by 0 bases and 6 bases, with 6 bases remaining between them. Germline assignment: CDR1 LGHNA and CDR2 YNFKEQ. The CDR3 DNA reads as TGTGCCAGCAGCCAAGAGAAGAGAAACATTCAGTACTTC. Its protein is CASSQEKRNIQYF.

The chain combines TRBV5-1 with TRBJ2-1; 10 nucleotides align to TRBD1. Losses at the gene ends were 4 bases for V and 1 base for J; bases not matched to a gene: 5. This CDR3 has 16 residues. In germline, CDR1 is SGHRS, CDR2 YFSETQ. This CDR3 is CASSLGTGDSYNEQFF. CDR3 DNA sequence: TGCGCCAGCAGCCTAGGGACAGGGGATTCCTACAATGAGCAGTTCTTC.

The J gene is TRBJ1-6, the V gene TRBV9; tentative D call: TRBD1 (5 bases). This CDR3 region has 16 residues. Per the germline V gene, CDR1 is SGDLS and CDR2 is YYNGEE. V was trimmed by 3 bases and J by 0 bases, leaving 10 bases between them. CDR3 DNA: TGTGCCAGCAGCGCGCAGGGTTCCTCCTATAATTCACCCCTCCACTTT. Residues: CASSAQGSSYNSPLHF.

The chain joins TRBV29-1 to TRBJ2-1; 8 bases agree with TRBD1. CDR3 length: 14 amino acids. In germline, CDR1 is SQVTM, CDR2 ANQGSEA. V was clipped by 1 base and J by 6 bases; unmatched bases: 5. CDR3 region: CSVEVGRGRNEQFF. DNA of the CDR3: TGCAGCGTTGAAGTAGGCAGGGGGCGCAATGAGCAGTTCTTC.

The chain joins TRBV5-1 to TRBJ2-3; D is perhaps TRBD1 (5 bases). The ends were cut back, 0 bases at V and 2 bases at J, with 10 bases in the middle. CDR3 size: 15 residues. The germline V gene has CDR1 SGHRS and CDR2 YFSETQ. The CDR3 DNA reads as TGCGCCAGCAGCTTGGAGGGCAGGGTCACAGATACGCAGTATTTT. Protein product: CASSLEGRVTDTQYF. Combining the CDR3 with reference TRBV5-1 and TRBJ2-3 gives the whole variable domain KAGVTQTPRYLIKTRGQQVTLSCSPISGHRSVSWYQQTPGQGLQFLFEYFSETQRNKGNFPGRFSGRQFSNSRSEMNVSTLELGDSALYLCASSLEGRVTDTQYFGPGTRLTVL.

The DNA for the CDR3 is TGCGCCAGCAGTTCAAACAGGCAAGACACCATATATTTT. This sequence encodes CASSSNRQDTIYF. This chain connects TRBV5-1 to TRBJ1-3, with D perhaps TRBD1 (5 bases). This CDR3 region has 13 residues. The V end lost 5 bases, the J end lost 8 bases, and 14 bases lay between the germline ends. Looked up from germline, CDR1 is SGHRS and CDR2 is YFSETQ. Using reference TRBV5-1 and TRBJ1-3 for the parts outside the CDR3, the full variable domain is KAGVTQTPRYLIKTRGQQVTLSCSPISGHRSVSWYQQTPGQGLQFLFEYFSETQRNKGNFPGRFSGRQFSNSRSEMNVSTLELGDSALYLCASSSNRQDTIYFGEGSWLTVV.

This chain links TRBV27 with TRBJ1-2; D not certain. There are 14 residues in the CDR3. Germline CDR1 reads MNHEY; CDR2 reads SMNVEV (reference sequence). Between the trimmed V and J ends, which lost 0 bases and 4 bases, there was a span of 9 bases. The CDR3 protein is CASSLSTVTYGYTF. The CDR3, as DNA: TGTGCCAGCAGTTTATCCACAGTGACCTATGGCTACACCTTC.

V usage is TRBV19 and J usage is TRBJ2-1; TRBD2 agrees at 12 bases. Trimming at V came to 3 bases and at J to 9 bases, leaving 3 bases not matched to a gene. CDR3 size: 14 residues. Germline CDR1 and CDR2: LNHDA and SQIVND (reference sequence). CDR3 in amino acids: CASSILAGGLEQFF. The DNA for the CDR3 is TGTGCCAGTAGTATCCTAGCGGGGGGGCTTGAGCAGTTCTTC.

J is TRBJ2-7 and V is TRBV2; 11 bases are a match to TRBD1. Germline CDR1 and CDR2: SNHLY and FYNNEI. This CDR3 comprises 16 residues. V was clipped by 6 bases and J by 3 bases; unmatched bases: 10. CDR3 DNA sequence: TGTGCCAGCAGCCTACCCGGACAGGGGGCGGGCTACGAGCAGTACTTC. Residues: CASSLPGQGAGYEQYF.

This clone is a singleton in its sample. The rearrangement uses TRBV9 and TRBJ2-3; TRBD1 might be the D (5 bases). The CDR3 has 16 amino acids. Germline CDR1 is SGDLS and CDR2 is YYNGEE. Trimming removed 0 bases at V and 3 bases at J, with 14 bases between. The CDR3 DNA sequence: TGTGCCAGCAGCGTAGAATGGGGCGCTGGGACAGATACGCAGTATTTT. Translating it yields CASSVEWGAGTDTQYF.

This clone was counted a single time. The CDR3: CASSPRGGASADTQYF. DNA for the CDR3: TGTGCCAGCAGTCCGAGAGGAGGGGCTAGTGCAGATACGCAGTATTTT. This chain links TRBV5-4 with TRBJ2-3; D is possibly TRBD2 (6 bases). The CDR3 has 16 amino acids. CDR1 is SGHNT, CDR2 YYREEE, per germline (reference sequence). Trimming shortened V by 5 bases and J by 4 bases, and 20 bases separated the two germline ends.

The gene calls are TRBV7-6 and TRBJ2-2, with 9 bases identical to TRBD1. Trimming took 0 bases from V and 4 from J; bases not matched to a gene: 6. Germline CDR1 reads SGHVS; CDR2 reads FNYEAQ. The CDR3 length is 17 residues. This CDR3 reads CASSLAAGQGVTGELFF. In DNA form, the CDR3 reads TGTGCCAGCAGCTTAGCGGCGGGACAGGGAGTCACCGGGGAGCTGTTTTTT.

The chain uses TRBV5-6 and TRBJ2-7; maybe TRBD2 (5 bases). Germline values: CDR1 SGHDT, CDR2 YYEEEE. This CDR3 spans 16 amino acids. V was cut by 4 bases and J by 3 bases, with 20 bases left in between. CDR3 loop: CASSPRMSGKDYEQYF. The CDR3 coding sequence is TGTGCCAGCAGCCCCCGTATGTCCGGGAAAGACTACGAGCAGTACTTC.

The CDR3 sequence is CASSVASQGAGNEQFF. Here the CDR3 DNA reads TGTGCCAGCAGCGTAGCTTCGCAGGGGGCCGGCAATGAGCAGTTCTTC. V is TRBV9 and J is TRBJ2-1; 8 bases line up with TRBD1. Germline V lookup: CDR1 SGDLS, CDR2 YYNGEE. V lost 0 bases and J lost 6; bases outside the gene matches: 8. The CDR3 runs 16 residues.

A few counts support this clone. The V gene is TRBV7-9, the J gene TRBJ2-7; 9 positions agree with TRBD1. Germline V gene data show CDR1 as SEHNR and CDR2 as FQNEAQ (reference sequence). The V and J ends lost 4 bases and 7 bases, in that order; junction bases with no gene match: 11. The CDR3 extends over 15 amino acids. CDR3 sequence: CASSWGQGPPGEQYF. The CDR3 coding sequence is TGTGCCAGCAGCTGGGGACAGGGTCCCCCAGGGGAGCAGTACTTC.

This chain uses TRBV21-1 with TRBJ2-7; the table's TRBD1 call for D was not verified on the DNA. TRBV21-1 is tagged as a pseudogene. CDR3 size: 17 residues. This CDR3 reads CASSKERGTGGGDEQYF. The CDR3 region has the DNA TGTGCCAGCAGCAAAGAAAGAGGGACAGGGGGCGGGGACGAGCAGTACTTC.

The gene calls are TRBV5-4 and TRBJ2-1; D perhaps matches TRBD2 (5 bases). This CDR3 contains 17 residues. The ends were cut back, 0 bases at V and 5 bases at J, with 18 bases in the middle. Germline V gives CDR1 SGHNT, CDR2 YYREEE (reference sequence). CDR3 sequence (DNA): TGTGCCAGCAGCTTGGCACGGGGAACCCTCACCCACAATGAGCAGTTCTTC. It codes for CASSLARGTLTHNEQFF.

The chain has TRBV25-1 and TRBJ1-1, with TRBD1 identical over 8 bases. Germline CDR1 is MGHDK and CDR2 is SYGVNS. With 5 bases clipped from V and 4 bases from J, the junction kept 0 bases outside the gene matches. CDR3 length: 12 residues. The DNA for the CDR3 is TGTGCCAGCAGTCAGGGGGCCACTGAAGCTTTCTTT. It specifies CASSQGATEAFF. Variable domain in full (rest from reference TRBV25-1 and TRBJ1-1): EADIYQTPRYLVIGTGKKITLECSQTMGHDKMYWYQQDPGMELHLIHYSYGVNSTEKGDLSSESTVSRIRTEHFPLTLESARPSHTSQYLCASSQGATEAFFGQGTRLTVV.

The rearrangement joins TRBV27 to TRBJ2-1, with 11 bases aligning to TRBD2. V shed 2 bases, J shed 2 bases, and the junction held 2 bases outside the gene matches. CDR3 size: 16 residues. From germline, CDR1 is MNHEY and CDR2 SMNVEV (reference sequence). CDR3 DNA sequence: TGTGCCAGCAGTTTACTTAGCGGGGGGGCCTACAATGAGCAGTTCTTC. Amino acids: CASSLLSGGAYNEQFF.